This T cell receptor (beta chain) was sequenced during a study of shared clonotypes between healthy human individuals. Each replicate PCR on the sorted subsets used about 220 ng DNA (about 30,000 T cell genomes). The protocol was immunoSEQ multiplex PCR, while the TCRdb copy is restricted to in-frame clones and leaves out a portion. The sample holds 700,000 to 950,000 clones, just over 95% seen once. Positive CCR7 selection of CD45RO-negative cells yielded the naive CD8 cells, and terminally differentiated effector memory CD45RA+ cells were excluded. Sequenced sample: naive CD8+ T cells sorted from blood. The sequence was collected from a man aged 30 to 39 in good health.

In DNA form, the CDR3 reads TGCGCCAGCAGCCAAGAGGGACAGGTCGGGGGTGGCTACGAGCAGTACTTC. Amino acid sequence: CASSQEGQVGGGYEQYF. The chain joins TRBV4-1 to TRBJ2-7, with 8 bases identical to TRBD1. The J segment lost 3 bases and the V segment lost 0 bases, leaving 10 bases of the junction unmatched. This CDR3 comprises 17 residues. Looked up from germline, CDR1 is MGHRA and CDR2 is YSYEKL.